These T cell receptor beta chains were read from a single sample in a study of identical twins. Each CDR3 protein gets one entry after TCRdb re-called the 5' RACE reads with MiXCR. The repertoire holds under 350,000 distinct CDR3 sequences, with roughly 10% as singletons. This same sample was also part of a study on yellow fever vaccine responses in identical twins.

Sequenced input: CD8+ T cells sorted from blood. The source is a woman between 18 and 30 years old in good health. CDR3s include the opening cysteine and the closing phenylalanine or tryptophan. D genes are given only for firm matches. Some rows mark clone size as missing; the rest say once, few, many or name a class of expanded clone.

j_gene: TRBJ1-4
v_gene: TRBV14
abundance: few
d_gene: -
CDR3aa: CASSARRDEKLFF
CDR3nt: TGTGCCAGCAGCGCACGTCGGGATGAAAAACTGTTTTTT

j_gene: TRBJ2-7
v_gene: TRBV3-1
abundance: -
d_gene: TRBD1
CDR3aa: CASSQVTGEYEQYF
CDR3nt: TGTGCCAGCAGCCAAGTGACAGGGGAATACGAGCAGTACTTC

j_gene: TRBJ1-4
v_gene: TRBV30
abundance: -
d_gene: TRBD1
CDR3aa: CACKQGIFGTNEKLFF
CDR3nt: TGTGCCTGTAAACAGGGGATCTTCGGGACTAATGAAAAACTGTTTTTT

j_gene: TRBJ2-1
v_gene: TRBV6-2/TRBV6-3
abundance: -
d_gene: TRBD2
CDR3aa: CASFGSGSTYNEQFF
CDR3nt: TGTGCCAGCTTCGGTAGCGGGAGCACCTACAATGAGCAGTTCTTC

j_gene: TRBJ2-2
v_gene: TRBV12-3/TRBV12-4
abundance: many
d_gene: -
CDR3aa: CASRMGASDGELFF
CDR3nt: TGTGCCAGCAGAATGGGGGCCAGTGACGGGGAGCTGTTTTTT

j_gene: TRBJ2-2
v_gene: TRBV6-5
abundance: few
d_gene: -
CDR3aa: CASSYSNPPGTGELFF
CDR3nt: TGTGCCAGCAGTTACTCGAACCCACCTGGGACCGGGGAGCTGTTTTTT

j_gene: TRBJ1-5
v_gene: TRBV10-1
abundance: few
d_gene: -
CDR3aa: CASLRVGGNQPQHF
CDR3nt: TGCGCCAGCTTGAGAGTGGGGGGCAATCAGCCCCAGCATTTT

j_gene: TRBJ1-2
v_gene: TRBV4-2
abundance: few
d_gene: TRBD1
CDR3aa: CASSQTGTGKGGYGYTF
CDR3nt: TGTGCCAGCAGCCAAACCGGGACAGGAAAAGGGGGTTATGGCTACACCTTC

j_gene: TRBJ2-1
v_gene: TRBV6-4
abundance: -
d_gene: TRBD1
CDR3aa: CASSVRTGSYNEQFF
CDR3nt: TGTGCCAGCAGTGTTAGGACAGGTTCTTACAATGAGCAGTTCTTC

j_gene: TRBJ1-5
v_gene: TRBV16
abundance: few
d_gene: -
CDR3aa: CASSRGGINQPQHF
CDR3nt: TGTGCCAGCAGCCGGGGGGGAATCAATCAGCCCCAGCATTTT

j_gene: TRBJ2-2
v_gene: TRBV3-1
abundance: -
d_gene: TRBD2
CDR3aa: CASSQVRLAGVTGELFF
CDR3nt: TGTGCCAGCAGCCAAGTGAGGCTAGCGGGAGTCACCGGGGAGCTGTTTTTT

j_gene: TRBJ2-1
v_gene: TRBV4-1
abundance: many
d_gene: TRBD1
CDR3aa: CASSHDRDRGINEQFF
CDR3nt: TGCGCCAGCAGCCATGACCGGGACAGGGGAATCAATGAGCAGTTCTTC

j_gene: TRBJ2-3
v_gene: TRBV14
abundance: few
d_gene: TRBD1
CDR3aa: CASSQDGGQGSTDTQYF
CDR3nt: TGTGCCAGCAGCCAAGATGGGGGACAGGGGAGCACAGATACGCAGTATTTT

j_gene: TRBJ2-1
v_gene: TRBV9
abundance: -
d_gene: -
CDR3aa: CASSVSPGNEQFF
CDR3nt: TGTGCCAGCAGCGTGTCTCCGGGAAATGAGCAGTTCTTC

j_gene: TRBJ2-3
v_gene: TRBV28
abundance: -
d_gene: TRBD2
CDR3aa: CASSLLAGGFSTDTQYF
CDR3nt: TGTGCCAGCAGTTTACTAGCGGGGGGCTTTAGCACAGATACGCAGTATTTT

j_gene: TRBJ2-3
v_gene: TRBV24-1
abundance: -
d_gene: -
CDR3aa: CATSDLGDTRSDTQYF
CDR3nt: TGTGCCACCAGTGATTTGGGCGACACCCGATCAGATACGCAGTATTTT

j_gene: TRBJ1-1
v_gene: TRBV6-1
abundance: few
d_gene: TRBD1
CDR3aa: CASSIPGQMNTEAFF
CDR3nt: TGTGCCAGCAGCATCCCGGGACAGATGAACACTGAAGCTTTCTTT

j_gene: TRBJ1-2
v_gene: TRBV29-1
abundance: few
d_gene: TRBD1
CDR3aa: CSVATGDFYGYTF
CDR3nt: TGCAGCGTTGCGACAGGGGACTTCTATGGCTACACCTTC

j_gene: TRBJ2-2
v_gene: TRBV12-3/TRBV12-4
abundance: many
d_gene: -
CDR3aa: CASVDTGELFF
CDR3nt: TGTGCCTCAGTGGATACCGGGGAGCTGTTTTTT

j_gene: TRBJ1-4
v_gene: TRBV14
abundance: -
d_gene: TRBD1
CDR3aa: CASSQDGVRTGDEKLFF
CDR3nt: TGTGCCAGCAGCCAAGATGGGGTTCGGACAGGGGATGAAAAACTGTTTTTT

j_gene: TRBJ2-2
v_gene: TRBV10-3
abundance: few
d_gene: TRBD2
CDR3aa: CAISELGLAAGELFF
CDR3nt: TGTGCCATCAGTGAACTGGGACTAGCGGCCGGGGAGCTGTTTTTT

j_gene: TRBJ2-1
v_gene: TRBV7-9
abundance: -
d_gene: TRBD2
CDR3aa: CASSLSSGASNEQFF
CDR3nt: TGTGCCAGCAGCTTATCTAGCGGAGCAAGTAATGAGCAGTTCTTC

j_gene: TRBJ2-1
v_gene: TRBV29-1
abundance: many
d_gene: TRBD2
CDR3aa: CSVDQSSGKTNEQFF
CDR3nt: TGCAGCGTCGACCAGTCCAGCGGGAAAACCAATGAGCAGTTCTTC

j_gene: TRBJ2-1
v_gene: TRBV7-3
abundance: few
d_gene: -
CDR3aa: CASSTTVSSYNEQFF
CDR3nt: TGTGCCAGCAGCACAACAGTGAGCTCCTACAATGAGCAGTTCTTC

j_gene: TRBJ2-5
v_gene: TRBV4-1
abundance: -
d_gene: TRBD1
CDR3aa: CASSQGQGRTETQYF
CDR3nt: TGCGCCAGCAGCCAAGGACAGGGGCGAACAGAGACCCAGTACTTC

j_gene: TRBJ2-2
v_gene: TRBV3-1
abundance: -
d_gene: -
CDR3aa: CASSPPSGETGELFF
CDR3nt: TGTGCCAGCAGCCCGCCTTCAGGAGAAACCGGGGAGCTGTTTTTT

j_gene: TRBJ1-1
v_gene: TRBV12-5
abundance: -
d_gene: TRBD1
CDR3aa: CASGTTGGTEAFF
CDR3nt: TGTGCTAGTGGTACCACAGGGGGCACTGAAGCTTTCTTT

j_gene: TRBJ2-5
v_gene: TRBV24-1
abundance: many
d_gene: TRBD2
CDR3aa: CATSDWTSRETQYF
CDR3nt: TGTGCCACCAGTGATTGGACTAGCAGAGAGACCCAGTACTTC

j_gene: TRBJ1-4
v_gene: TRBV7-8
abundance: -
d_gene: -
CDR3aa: CASSVQGDATNEKLFF
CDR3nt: TGTGCCAGCAGCGTTCAGGGAGATGCAACTAATGAAAAACTGTTTTTT

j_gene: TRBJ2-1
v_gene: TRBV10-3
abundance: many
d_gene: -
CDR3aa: CAISESGRHNEQFF
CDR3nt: TGTGCCATCAGTGAGTCAGGCCGCCACAATGAGCAGTTCTTC

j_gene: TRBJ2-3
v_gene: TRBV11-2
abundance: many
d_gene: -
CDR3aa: CASSLDTDTDTQYF
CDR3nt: TGTGCCAGCAGCTTAGATACAGACACAGATACGCAGTATTTT

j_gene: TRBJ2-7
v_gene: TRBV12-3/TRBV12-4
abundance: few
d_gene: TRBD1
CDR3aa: CASSSPGQGTSYEQYF
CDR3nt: TGTGCCAGCAGTTCCCCGGGACAGGGGACTTCCTACGAGCAGTACTTC

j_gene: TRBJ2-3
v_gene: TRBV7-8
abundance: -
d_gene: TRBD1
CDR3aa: CASSPLQGIVTDTQYF
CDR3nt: TGTGCCAGCAGCCCTTTACAGGGGATCGTGACAGATACGCAGTATTTT

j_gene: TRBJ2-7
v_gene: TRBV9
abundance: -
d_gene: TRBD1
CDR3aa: CASSPTGASHEQYF
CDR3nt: TGTGCCAGCAGCCCGACAGGGGCTAGCCACGAGCAGTACTTC

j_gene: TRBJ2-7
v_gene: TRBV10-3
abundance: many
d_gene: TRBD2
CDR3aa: CAISGTSGWAEQYF
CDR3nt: TGTGCCATCAGTGGTACTAGCGGGTGGGCCGAGCAGTACTTC

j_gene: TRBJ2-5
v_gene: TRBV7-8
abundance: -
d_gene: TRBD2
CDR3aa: CASSLAGGFQLVTQYF
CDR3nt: TGTGCCAGCAGCTTAGCCGGGGGGTTTCAGTTGGTGACCCAGTACTTC

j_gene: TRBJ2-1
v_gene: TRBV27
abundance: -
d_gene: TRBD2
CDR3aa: CASSLLGSGTYNEQFF
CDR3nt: TGTGCCAGCAGTTTATTGGGTAGCGGGACCTACAATGAGCAGTTCTTC

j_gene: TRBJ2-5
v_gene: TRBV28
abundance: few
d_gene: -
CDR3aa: CASSNLDNQETQYF
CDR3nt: TGTGCCAGCAGTAACTTGGACAACCAAGAGACCCAGTACTTC

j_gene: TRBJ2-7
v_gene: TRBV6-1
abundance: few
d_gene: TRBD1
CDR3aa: CATRDRSYEQYF
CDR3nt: TGTGCCACCCGGGACAGGTCCTACGAGCAGTACTTC

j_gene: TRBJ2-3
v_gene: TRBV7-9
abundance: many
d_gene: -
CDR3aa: CASSLVGSADTQYF
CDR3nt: TGTGCCAGCAGCTTAGTTGGGAGTGCAGATACGCAGTATTTT

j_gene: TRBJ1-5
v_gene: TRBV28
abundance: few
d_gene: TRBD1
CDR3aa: CASSSTDRAGEPQHF
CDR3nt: TGTGCCAGCAGTTCGACAGACAGGGCCGGAGAGCCCCAGCATTTT

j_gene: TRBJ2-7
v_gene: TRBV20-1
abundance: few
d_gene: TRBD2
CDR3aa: CSARELAGTSYEQYF
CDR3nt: TGCAGTGCTAGAGAGTTAGCGGGGACCTCCTACGAGCAGTACTTC

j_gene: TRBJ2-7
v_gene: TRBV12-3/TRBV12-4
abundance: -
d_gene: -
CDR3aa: CASSQRSPAPPEQYF
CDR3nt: TGTGCCAGCAGCCAGAGGTCCCCCGCCCCTCCCGAGCAGTACTTC

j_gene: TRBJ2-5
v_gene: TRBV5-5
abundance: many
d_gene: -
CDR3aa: CASSPGQGGGETQYF
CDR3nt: TGTGCCAGCAGCCCTGGACAGGGCGGGGGGGAGACCCAGTACTTC

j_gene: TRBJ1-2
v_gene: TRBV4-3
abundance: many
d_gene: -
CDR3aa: CASSQDMSGRVTGYTF
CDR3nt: TGCGCCAGCAGCCAAGATATGTCGGGCAGGGTTACTGGCTACACCTTC

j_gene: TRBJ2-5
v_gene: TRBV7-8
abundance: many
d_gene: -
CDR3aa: CASSIGHGETQYF
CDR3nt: TGTGCCAGCAGCATCGGACACGGGGAGACCCAGTACTTC

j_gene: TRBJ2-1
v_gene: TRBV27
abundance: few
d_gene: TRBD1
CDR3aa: CASSLYRRQGPYNEQFF
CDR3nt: TGTGCCAGCAGTTTATATAGGCGACAGGGGCCCTACAATGAGCAGTTCTTC

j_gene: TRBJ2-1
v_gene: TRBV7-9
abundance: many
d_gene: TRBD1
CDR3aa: CASSSSRDRAFEQFF
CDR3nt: TGTGCCAGCAGCTCAAGCCGGGACAGGGCATTTGAGCAGTTCTTC

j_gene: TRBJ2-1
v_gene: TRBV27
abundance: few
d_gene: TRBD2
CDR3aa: CASSLLTSGNEQFF
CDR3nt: TGTGCCAGCAGTTTACTGACTAGCGGCAATGAGCAGTTCTTC

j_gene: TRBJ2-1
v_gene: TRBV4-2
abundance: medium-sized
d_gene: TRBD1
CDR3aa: CASSPSGTGGVNEQFF
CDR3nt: TGTGCCAGCAGCCCCTCCGGGACAGGGGGGGTCAATGAGCAGTTCTTC

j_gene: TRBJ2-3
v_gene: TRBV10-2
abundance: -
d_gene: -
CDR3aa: CASRAPGSSDTQYF
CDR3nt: TGCGCCAGCAGGGCCCCGGGGAGTTCAGATACGCAGTATTTT

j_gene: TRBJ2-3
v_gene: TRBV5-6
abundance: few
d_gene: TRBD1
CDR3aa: CASRGQGADTQYF
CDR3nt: TGTGCCAGCCGGGGACAGGGGGCAGATACGCAGTATTTT

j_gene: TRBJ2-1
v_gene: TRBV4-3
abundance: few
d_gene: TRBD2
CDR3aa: CASSQDNIAGSYNEQFF
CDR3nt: TGCGCCAGCAGCCAAGATAATATAGCGGGCTCCTACAATGAGCAGTTCTTC

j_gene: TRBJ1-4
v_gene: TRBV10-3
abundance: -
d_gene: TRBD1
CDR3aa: CAIFPPGQGWTNEKLFF
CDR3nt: TGTGCCATCTTCCCTCCGGGACAGGGTTGGACTAATGAAAAACTGTTTTTT

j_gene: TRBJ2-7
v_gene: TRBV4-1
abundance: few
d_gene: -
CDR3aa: CASSEGGRNDEQYF
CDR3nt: TGCGCCAGCAGCGAAGGAGGGCGGAACGACGAGCAGTACTTC

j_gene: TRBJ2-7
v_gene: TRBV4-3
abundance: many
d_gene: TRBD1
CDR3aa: CASSQDAGGIEQYF
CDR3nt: TGCGCCAGCAGCCAAGATGCAGGGGGTATCGAGCAGTACTTC

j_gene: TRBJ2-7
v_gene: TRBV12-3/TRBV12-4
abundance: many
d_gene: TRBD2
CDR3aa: CARSGLAGEQYF
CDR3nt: TGTGCCCGCTCCGGACTAGCGGGCGAGCAGTACTTC

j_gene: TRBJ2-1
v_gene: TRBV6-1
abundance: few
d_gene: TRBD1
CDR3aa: CASSDGDVYDRGLEQFF
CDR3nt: TGTGCCAGCAGTGACGGGGACGTGTACGACAGGGGGCTTGAGCAGTTCTTC

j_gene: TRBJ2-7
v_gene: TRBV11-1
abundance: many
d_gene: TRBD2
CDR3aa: CASSSGGLAGALEQYF
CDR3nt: TGTGCCAGCAGTTCAGGTGGACTAGCGGGGGCCCTCGAGCAGTACTTC

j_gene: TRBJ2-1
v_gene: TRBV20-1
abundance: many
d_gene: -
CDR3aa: CSARELHEQFF
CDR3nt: TGCAGTGCTAGGGAACTCCATGAGCAGTTCTTC